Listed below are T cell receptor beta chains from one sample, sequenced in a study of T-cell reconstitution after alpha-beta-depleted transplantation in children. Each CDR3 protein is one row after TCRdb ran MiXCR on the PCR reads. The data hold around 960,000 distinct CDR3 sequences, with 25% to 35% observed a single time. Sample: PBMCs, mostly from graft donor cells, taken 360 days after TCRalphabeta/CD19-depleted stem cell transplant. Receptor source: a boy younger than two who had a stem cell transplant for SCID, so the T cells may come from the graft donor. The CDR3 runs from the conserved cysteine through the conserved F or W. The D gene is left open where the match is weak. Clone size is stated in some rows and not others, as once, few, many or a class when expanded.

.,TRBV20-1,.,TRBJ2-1,CCAYLLGAGSYNEQFF,TGCTGTGCTTACCTACTAGGGGCTGGCTCCTACAATGAGCAGTTCTTC
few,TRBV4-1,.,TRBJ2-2,CASSQEHRAWRGSTGELFF,TGCGCCAGCAGCCAAGAACACAGGGCATGGCGCGGAAGCACCGGGGAGCTGTTTTTT
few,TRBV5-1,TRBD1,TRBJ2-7,CASSSTGDAYEQYF,TGCGCCAGCAGCTCGACAGGGGACGCCTACGAGCAGTACTTC
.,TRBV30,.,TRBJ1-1,CAWRRGGRTEAFF,TGTGCCTGGAGGCGGGGAGGTAGGACAGAAGCTTTCTTT
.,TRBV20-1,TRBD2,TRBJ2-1,CSASGLAGGHIYNEQFF,TGCAGTGCTAGCGGGTTAGCGGGAGGCCATATATACAATGAGCAGTTCTTC
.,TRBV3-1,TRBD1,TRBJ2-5,CASSQGQGRPQETQYF,TGTGCCAGCAGCCAGGGACAGGGGCGACCGCAAGAGACCCAGTACTTC
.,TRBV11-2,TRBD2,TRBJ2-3,CASSPGTMIPDTQYF,TGTGCCAGCAGCCCCGGGACTATGATCCCAGATACGCAGTATTTT
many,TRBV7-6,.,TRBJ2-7,CASSFGDGNYEQYF,TGTGCCAGCAGCTTCGGGGACGGGAACTACGAGCAGTACTTC
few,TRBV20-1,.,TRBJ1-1,CSAQPGLQNTEAFF,TGCAGTGCTCAGCCGGGACTCCAGAACACTGAAGCTTTCTTT
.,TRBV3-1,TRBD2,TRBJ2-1,CASSPESLAGGPHNEQFF,TGTGCCAGCAGCCCTGAAAGTTTAGCGGGGGGGCCGCACAATGAGCAGTTCTTC
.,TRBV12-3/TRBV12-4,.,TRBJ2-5,CASSPGAGKYF,TGTGCCAGCAGTCCCGGGGCAGGGAAGTACTTC
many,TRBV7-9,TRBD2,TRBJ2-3,CASSFSGGAGDTQYF,TGTGCCAGCAGCTTCAGCGGGGGGGCCGGAGATACGCAGTATTTT
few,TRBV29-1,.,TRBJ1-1,CSVLEFGGTEAFF,TGCAGCGTCCTAGAATTTGGGGGCACTGAAGCTTTCTTT
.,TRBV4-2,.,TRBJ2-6,CASSQEQSMYPSGANVLTF,TGTGCCAGCAGCCAGGAACAGAGTATGTACCCCTCTGGGGCCAACGTCCTGACTTTC
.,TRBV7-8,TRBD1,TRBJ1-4,CASSLGQGAANEKLFF,TGTGCCAGCAGCCTCGGGCAGGGGGCGGCTAATGAAAAACTGTTTTTT
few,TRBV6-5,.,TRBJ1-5,CASTQGSGGNQPQHF,TGTGCCAGCACCCAGGGGAGCGGCGGCAATCAGCCCCAGCATTTT
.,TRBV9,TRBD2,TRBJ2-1,CASSVAGRVGLHEQFF,TGTGCCAGCAGCGTAGCTGGGAGGGTAGGCTTACATGAGCAGTTCTTC
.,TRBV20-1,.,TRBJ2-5,CSARDSGGPGGTQYF,TGCAGTGCTAGAGATTCCGGGGGGCCGGGTGGGACCCAGTACTTC
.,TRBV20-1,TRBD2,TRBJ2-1,CSARDGGGGTYNEQFF,TGCAGTGCTAGAGATGGTGGCGGGGGGACCTACAATGAGCAGTTCTTC
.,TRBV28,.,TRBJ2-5,CASSFRRVRETQYF,TGTGCCAGCAGTTTTCGTCGGGTGAGGGAGACCCAGTACTTC
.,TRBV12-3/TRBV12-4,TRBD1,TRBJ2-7,CASSRQGKYEQYF,TGTGCCAGCAGCCGACAGGGAAAGTACGAGCAGTACTTC
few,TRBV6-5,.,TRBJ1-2,CASRDVWYGYTF,TGTGCCAGCAGGGACGTTTGGTATGGCTACACCTTC
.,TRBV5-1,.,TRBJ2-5,CASRIGDLQETQYF,TGCGCCAGCAGAATTGGAGACCTCCAAGAGACCCAGTACTTC
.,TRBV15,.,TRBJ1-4,CATSRWGRGKLFF,TGTGCCACCAGCCGCTGGGGCAGGGGAAAACTGTTTTTT
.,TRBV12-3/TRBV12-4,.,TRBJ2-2,CASRDAYLNTGELFF,TGTGCCAGCAGGGACGCCTACCTTAACACCGGGGAGCTGTTTTTT
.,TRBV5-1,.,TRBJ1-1,CASSLETGKNTEAFF,TGCGCCAGCAGCCTTGAGACGGGCAAGAACACTGAAGCTTTCTTT
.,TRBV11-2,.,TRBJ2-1,CASSFNTGPNENEQFF,TGTGCCAGCAGCTTCAATACAGGGCCTAACGAGAATGAGCAGTTCTTC
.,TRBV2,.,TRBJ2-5,CASIGTWETQYF,TGTGCCAGCATAGGGACTTGGGAGACCCAGTACTTC
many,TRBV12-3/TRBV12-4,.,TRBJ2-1,CASSLAREQFF,TGTGCCAGCAGTTTAGCCCGGGAGCAGTTCTTC
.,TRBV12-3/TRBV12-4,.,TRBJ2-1,CASRADGGGFYNEQFF,TGTGCCAGCAGAGCGGACGGTGGGGGGTTTTACAATGAGCAGTTCTTC
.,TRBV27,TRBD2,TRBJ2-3,CASSNGLAKGTDTQYF,TGTGCCAGCAGTAACGGACTAGCTAAGGGCACAGATACGCAGTATTTT
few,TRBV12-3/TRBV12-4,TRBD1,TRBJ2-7,CASSLSGQGREQYF,TGTGCCAGCAGTTTGTCGGGACAGGGACGTGAGCAGTACTTC
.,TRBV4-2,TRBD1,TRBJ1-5,CASSPELTGVRMLGNQPQHF,TGTGCCAGCAGCCCAGAGTTAACAGGGGTGAGGATGCTTGGCAATCAGCCCCAGCATTTT
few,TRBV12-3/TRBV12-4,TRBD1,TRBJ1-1,CASSLEGQAQNTEAFF,TGTGCCAGCAGTTTAGAGGGACAGGCCCAGAACACTGAAGCTTTCTTT
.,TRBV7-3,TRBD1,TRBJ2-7,CASSLLGGQGLYEQYF,TGTGCCAGCAGCTTACTAGGCGGACAGGGGCTCTACGAGCAGTACTTC
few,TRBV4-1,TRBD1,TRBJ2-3,CASSRQPGQGARVGTDTQYF,TGCGCCAGCAGCCGACAACCGGGACAGGGGGCGCGAGTCGGCACAGATACGCAGTATTTT
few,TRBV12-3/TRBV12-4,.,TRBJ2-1,CASSAYSSRRRNNEQFF,TGTGCCAGCAGTGCCTACAGCTCCCGTCGTCGTAACAATGAGCAGTTCTTC
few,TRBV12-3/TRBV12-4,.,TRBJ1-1,CASSLVARNDRAFF,TGTGCCAGCAGTTTAGTCGCCAGAAACGACCGAGCTTTCTTT
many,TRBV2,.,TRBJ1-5,CASKFRSNQPQHF,TGTGCCAGCAAATTTAGGAGCAATCAGCCCCAGCATTTT
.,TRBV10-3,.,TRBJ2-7,CAISDRTYEQYF,TGTGCCATCAGTGACAGGACCTACGAGCAGTACTTC
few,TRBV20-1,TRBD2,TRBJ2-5,CSASPPGLVGRETQYF,TGCAGTGCTAGTCCCCCCGGACTAGTCGGTAGAGAGACCCAGTACTTC
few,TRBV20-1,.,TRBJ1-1,CSARKGGVLNTEAFF,TGCAGTGCTAGAAAGGGCGGCGTCCTGAACACTGAAGCTTTCTTT
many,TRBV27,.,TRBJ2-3,CASRTRVPTDTQYF,TGTGCCAGCAGAACCAGGGTACCCACAGATACGCAGTATTTT